This entry features one T cell receptor beta chain sequence. The data were taken from a study of cytomegalovirus exposure and HLA in healthy donors. Background on the study: In terms of ancestry, the Caucasian-associated cluster contained roughly four fifths of the 398 genotyped donors.

PCR was performed using 60 Vbeta and 13 Jbeta primers. The table came from immunoSEQ multiplex PCR; TCRdb's copy has only in-frame clones and leaves some out. This repertoire shows 150,000 or so clones, 77% found once; its top ten account for roughly 3.8%. This CDR3 has 14 residues. Looked up from germline, CDR1 is SGHTA and CDR2 is FQGNSA. V shed 5 bases, J shed 7 bases, and the junction held 8 bases outside the gene matches. The sequenced material came from PBMCs. The chain carries TRBV7-2 and TRBJ2-3; 8 bases align to TRBD2. The receptor was derived from a male donor in good health and CMV-seronegative. CDR3 nucleotides: TGTGCCAGCAGCCCAGGACTAGCCTCTTATACGCAGTATTTT. Its protein product is CASSPGLASYTQYF.